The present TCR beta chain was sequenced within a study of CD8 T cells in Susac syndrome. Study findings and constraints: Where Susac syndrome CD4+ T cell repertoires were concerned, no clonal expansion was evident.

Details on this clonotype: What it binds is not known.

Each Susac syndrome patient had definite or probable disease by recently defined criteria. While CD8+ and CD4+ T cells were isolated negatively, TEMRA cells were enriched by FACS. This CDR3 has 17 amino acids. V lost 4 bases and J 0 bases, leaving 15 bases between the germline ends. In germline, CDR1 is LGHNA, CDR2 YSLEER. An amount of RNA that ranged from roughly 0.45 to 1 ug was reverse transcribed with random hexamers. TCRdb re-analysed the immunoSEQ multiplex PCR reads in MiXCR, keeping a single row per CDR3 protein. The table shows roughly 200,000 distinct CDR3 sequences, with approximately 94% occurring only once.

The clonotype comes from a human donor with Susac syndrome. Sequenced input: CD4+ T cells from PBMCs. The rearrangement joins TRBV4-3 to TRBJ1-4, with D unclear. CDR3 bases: TGCGCCAGCAGCCGTAGGGCCTACGCTGCAACTAATGAAAAACTGTTTTTT. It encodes CASSRRAYAATNEKLFF.